A selection of T cell receptor beta chains follows, all from one sample in a study of Ad26.COV2.S vaccination and SARS-CoV-2 variants. Profiled with immunoSEQ multiplex PCR; TCRdb holds only in-frame clones, not every one. This table has 410,000 or so clones, over 80% appearing once. The sample was peripheral blood, taken in a trial of Ad26.COV2.S vaccine versus placebo. The source of these receptors is a person between 18 and 59 years old who received the Ad26.COV2.S COVID-19 vaccine or a placebo. Both conserved end residues are part of each CDR3. A D gene is named only where the DNA matches it firmly. Where a row states a size, it is once, few, many or the class of an expanded clone; other rows omit it.

v_gene	j_gene	d_gene	abundance	CDR3aa	CDR3nt
TRBV2	TRBJ1-3	.	.	CASSESRSYSGNTIYF	TGTGCCAGCAGTGAGTCCAGGTCTTACTCTGGAAACACCATATATTTT
TRBV6-5	TRBJ1-2	.	.	CASSLAGTEYGYTF	TGTGCCAGCAGTCTTGCCGGGACGGAATATGGCTACACCTTC
TRBV5-6	TRBJ2-3	.	.	CASSLARDTDTQYF	TGTGCCAGCAGCTTGGCCAGGGACACAGATACGCAGTATTTT
TRBV30	TRBJ2-3	.	.	CAWRGLGRRRTDTQYF	TGTGCCTGGCGGGGCTTGGGCAGGCGGCGCACAGATACGCAGTATTTT
TRBV7-2	TRBJ2-1	TRBD2	.	CASSLSGVLSSYNEQFF	TGTGCCAGCAGCTTAAGCGGGGTATTGAGCTCCTACAATGAGCAGTTCTTC
TRBV5-4	TRBJ2-7	.	once	CASSLDVGALYEQYF	TGTGCCAGCAGCTTGGACGTTGGGGCCCTCTACGAGCAGTACTTC
TRBV14	TRBJ1-2	.	.	CASSQYRYLNYGYTF	TGTGCCAGCAGCCAATACAGATATCTTAACTATGGCTACACCTTC
TRBV28	TRBJ2-5	TRBD1	.	CASSPRGRETQYF	TGTGCCAGCAGCCCGAGGGGGCGAGAGACCCAGTACTTC
TRBV10-1	TRBJ2-7	TRBD2	once	CASSQLAGGLGEQYF	TGCGCCAGCAGCCAATTAGCGGGGGGCCTCGGGGAGCAGTACTTC
TRBV19	TRBJ2-7	TRBD1	.	CASSIAQGLYEQYF	TGTGCCAGTAGTATTGCACAGGGGCTATACGAGCAGTACTTC
TRBV5-4	TRBJ2-5	.	.	CASSLGGRNQETQYF	TGTGCCAGCAGCTTGGGGGGAAGAAACCAAGAGACCCAGTACTTC
TRBV5-1	TRBJ2-3	.	.	CASSRDGPSTDTQYF	TGCGCCAGCAGCCGGGACGGACCTAGCACAGATACGCAGTATTTT
TRBV15	TRBJ2-2	TRBD1	once	CATSMGQGAVGELFF	TGTGCCACCAGCATGGGACAGGGGGCTGTCGGGGAGCTGTTTTTT
TRBV19	TRBJ1-5	.	.	CASSGGKDVGPQHF	TGTGCCAGTAGTGGGGGCAAGGACGTGGGGCCCCAGCATTTT
TRBV6-2/TRBV6-3	TRBJ2-1	TRBD2	.	CASSYSAGGIEQFF	TGTGCCAGCAGTTATTCAGCGGGGGGCATTGAGCAGTTCTTC
TRBV11-3	TRBJ2-3	.	.	CASSRSGAIDTQYF	TGTGCCAGCAGTCGAAGCGGCGCGATAGATACGCAGTATTTT
TRBV5-1	TRBJ2-7	.	.	CASSFRQESSEQYF	TGCGCCAGCAGCTTTAGACAGGAGAGTTCCGAGCAGTACTTC
TRBV20-1	TRBJ2-7	TRBD1	.	CSASWDRGKTYEQYF	TGCAGTGCTAGTTGGGACAGGGGGAAAACCTACGAGCAGTACTTC
TRBV19	TRBJ2-7	.	.	CASRPSRTYEQYF	TGTGCCAGTAGACCCTCCCGAACCTACGAGCAGTACTTC
TRBV7-8	TRBJ2-5	TRBD2	.	CASRGTSGGLYPERETQYF	TGTGCCAGCAGAGGGACTAGCGGGGGGCTTTACCCCGAGAGGGAGACCCAGTACTTC
TRBV29-1	TRBJ1-2	.	.	CSVGGMFYGYTF	TGCAGCGTTGGAGGGATGTTCTATGGCTACACCTTC
TRBV5-1	TRBJ1-1	TRBD1	.	CASSLLGDRQAFF	TGCGCCAGCAGCCTACTCGGGGACAGGCAAGCTTTCTTT
TRBV6-2/TRBV6-3	TRBJ2-4	TRBD1	.	CASSYPAGGTSTKNIQYF	TGTGCCAGCAGTTACCCCGCAGGGGGTACCTCTACCAAAAACATTCAGTACTTC
TRBV21-1	TRBJ1-1	.	.	CASSIVGRASLDEAFF	TGTGCCAGCAGCATCGTGGGCAGGGCAAGTTTGGATGAAGCTTTCTTT
TRBV18	TRBJ1-1	.	.	CASSLRVIGENTEAFF	TGTGCCAGCTCCCTTCGGGTCATCGGGGAGAACACTGAAGCTTTCTTT
TRBV19	TRBJ1-1	.	.	CASKSSGPGYTEAFF	TGTGCCAGTAAATCCTCGGGCCCAGGGTATACTGAAGCTTTCTTT
TRBV14	TRBJ2-7	.	few	CASSQEGTEQYF	TGTGCCAGCAGCCAAGAAGGTACCGAGCAGTACTTC
TRBV9	TRBJ2-3	.	.	CASSVTAGKADTQYF	TGTGCCAGCAGCGTTACCGCGGGGAAGGCAGATACGCAGTATTTT
TRBV5-1	TRBJ1-1	.	.	CASSLASGAGTEAFF	TGCGCCAGCAGCTTGGCGTCAGGGGCGGGGACTGAAGCTTTCTTT
TRBV29-1	TRBJ2-7	TRBD1	.	CSAETQGGYEQYF	TGCAGCGCAGAAACACAGGGGGGCTACGAGCAGTACTTC
TRBV19	TRBJ1-2	TRBD1	.	CASSLRGTGGYGYTF	TGTGCCAGTAGTCTCCGGGGGACAGGGGGATACGGCTACACCTTC
TRBV7-9	TRBJ1-1	.	.	CASSLASGLGTEAFF	TGTGCCAGCAGCTTAGCATCGGGGCTCGGCACTGAAGCTTTCTTT
TRBV11-2	TRBJ1-4	.	.	CASRTGRATSEKLFF	TGTGCCAGCAGGACGGGCCGGGCCACCAGTGAAAAACTGTTTTTT
TRBV18	TRBJ1-3	TRBD1	.	CASSPSLGQGESSGNTIYF	TGTGCCAGCTCACCATCCCTGGGACAGGGTGAATCCTCTGGAAACACCATATATTTT
TRBV6-2/TRBV6-3	TRBJ2-7	.	.	CASSLGGFYEQYF	TGTGCCAGCAGTCTTGGGGGCTTCTACGAGCAGTACTTC
TRBV4-1	TRBJ1-5	.	.	CASSQVSGVVSNQPQHF	TGCGCCAGCAGCCAAGTTTCAGGGGTGGTAAGCAATCAGCCCCAGCATTTT
TRBV20-1	TRBJ2-3	.	.	CSATQTDTQYF	TGCAGTGCTACACAGACAGATACGCAGTATTTT
TRBV7-8	TRBJ2-1	TRBD2	.	CASSQTSGGNNEQFF	TGTGCCAGCAGTCAGACTAGCGGGGGTAACAATGAGCAGTTCTTC
TRBV19	TRBJ1-1	.	.	CASSMGAAFNTEAFF	TGTGCCAGTAGTATGGGGGCCGCCTTCAACACTGAAGCTTTCTTT
TRBV2	TRBJ1-5	.	.	CASSEDRSNQPQHF	TGTGCCAGCAGTGAAGACAGAAGCAATCAGCCCCAGCATTTT
TRBV6-2/TRBV6-3	TRBJ1-2	.	.	CASSYDRHYYGYTF	TGTGCCAGCAGTTACGACAGACATTACTATGGCTACACCTTC
TRBV7-2	TRBJ2-4	.	.	CASSLRTGRGGRNIQYF	TGTGCCAGCAGCTTAAGGACAGGGAGGGGTGGGCGAAACATTCAGTACTTC
TRBV7-2	TRBJ1-4	.	.	CASSLGGGGNEKLFF	TGTGCCAGCAGCTTAGGGGGTGGAGGGAATGAAAAACTGTTTTTT
TRBV4-3	TRBJ2-1	TRBD2	.	CASSQVSGVGDEQFF	TGCGCCAGCAGCCAAGTAAGCGGGGTCGGGGATGAGCAGTTCTTC
TRBV18	TRBJ2-7	TRBD1	.	CASSRVTGQGVYEQYF	TGTGCCAGCTCACGTGTGACGGGACAGGGAGTTTACGAGCAGTACTTC
TRBV6-6	TRBJ1-5	.	few	CASSYASREGNQPQHF	TGTGCCAGCAGTTACGCCTCACGCGAAGGCAATCAGCCCCAGCATTTT
TRBV19	TRBJ1-6	TRBD1	.	CASSTTGAGNSPLHF	TGTGCCAGTAGTACGACAGGGGCTGGGAATTCACCCCTCCACTTT
TRBV11-2	TRBJ1-6	.	once	CASSLWIRDGRSPLHF	TGTGCCAGCAGCTTATGGATCCGGGACGGACGTTCACCCCTCCACTTT
TRBV6-5	TRBJ1-1	TRBD1	.	CASSFTGEGGTEAFF	TGTGCCAGCAGCTTCACAGGGGAGGGGGGCACTGAAGCTTTCTTT
TRBV7-9	TRBJ1-2	.	few	CASSSLWGKGQGNYGYTF	TGTGCCAGCAGCTCCTTGTGGGGTAAAGGGCAGGGGAACTATGGCTACACCTTC